Listed here are 14 T cell receptor beta chains from one sample, sequenced in a study of T cell repertoires in cytomegalovirus infection. One entry per CDR3 protein results from TCRdb running MiXCR on the reads. Of around 360,000 distinct CDR3 sequences in the sample, about a third are singletons; the top ten hold roughly 13%. Their antigen targets remain unknown. The sample in question was cultured PBMCs, obtained from culture after CMV antigen stimulation. The receptors stem from a human donor in good health (CMV status not recorded). Some clones in this sample may be carry-over from other donors' samples.

CDR3 in DNA: TGTGCCAGCAGTACCTACAGCCCAACGGGCACCGGGGAGCTGTTTTTT. Translated, it gives CASSTYSPTGTGELFF. The genes are TRBV12-3 or TRBV12-4 and TRBJ2-2, with unresolved D. Trimming took 5 bases from V and 4 from J, leaving 17 bases between them. CDR3 length: 16 amino acids.

The gene calls are TRBV27 and TRBJ1-1; the D is unclear. The V gene lost 2 bases and the J gene lost 0 bases, with 10 bases spanning the gap. The CDR3 covers 15 residues. Per germline, CDR1 MNHEY and CDR2 SMNVEV (reference sequence). CDR3: CASSLGRSLNTEAFF. CDR3 in DNA: TGTGCCAGCAGTTTAGGTCGCAGCCTGAACACTGAAGCTTTCTTT.

This clonotype was counted a few times. The chain couples TRBV7-8 to TRBJ2-1, with TRBD2 identical over 7 bases. Germline V CDR1 and CDR2: SGHVS, FQNEAQ. V lost 5 bases, J lost 1 base, and 5 bases stayed unmatched. This CDR3 is built from 15 residues. In nucleotides, the CDR3 is TGTGCCAGCAGCGCCGGACTAGGGTCCTACAATGAGCAGTTCTTC. Translating it yields CASSAGLGSYNEQFF.

The gene calls are TRBV6-5 and TRBJ2-1; a possible D gene is TRBD2 (6 bases). V was shortened by 1 base and J by 5 bases, with 15 bases between the two germline ends. Germline-derived CDR1 and CDR2 are MNHEY and SVGAGI. CDR3 length: 16 amino acids. The CDR3 DNA is TGTGCCAGCAGTTACTATCGGGCTAGCGAACACAATGAGCAGTTCTTC. Protein: CASSYYRASEHNEQFF.

This clonotype appeared many times. The CDR3 nucleotides are TGTGCCAGCAGCCCTTGGACTAGCGGGAGGTCCGGAGAGACCCAGTACTTC. Translated: CASSPWTSGRSGETQYF. This sequence joins TRBV7-8 and TRBJ2-5; 14 nucleotides line up with TRBD2. This CDR3 region has 17 residues. J gave up 4 bases and V 5 bases, and 9 bases lay outside the gene matches. Germline CDR1 reads SGHVS; CDR2 reads FQNEAQ. Full variable domain (remainder filled in from reference TRBV7-8 and TRBJ2-5): GAGVSQSPRYKVAKRGQDVALRCDPISGHVSLFWYQQALGQGPEFLTYFQNEAQLDKSGLPSDRFFAERPEGSVSTLKIQRTQQEDSAVYLCASSPWTSGRSGETQYFGPGTRLLVL.

This clonotype was recorded a few times. V and J are TRBV12-3 or TRBV12-4 and TRBJ2-3; D is unclear. Trimming removed 6 bases at V and 0 bases at J, with 13 bases between. The CDR3 has 15 residues. The CDR3 region is CASSFDAASTDTQYF. The CDR3, as DNA: TGTGCCAGCAGCTTTGACGCCGCTAGCACAGATACGCAGTATTTT.

This clonotype appeared a few times. The chain is built from TRBV5-6 and TRBJ2-1, with 16 positions matching TRBD2. Unmatched junction bases numbered 5, after V lost 7 bases and J lost 1 base. CDR3 size: 17 residues. Germline V gene data show CDR1 as SGHDT and CDR2 as YYEEEE. CDR3 DNA: TGTGCCAGCCGGGGACTAGCGGGAGGGTATTCCTACAATGAGCAGTTCTTC. Its protein product is CASRGLAGGYSYNEQFF.

J is TRBJ2-3 and V is TRBV5-6; TRBD2 aligns across 13 bases. The V gene's germline CDR1 is SGHDT and CDR2 YYEEEE. This CDR3 comprises 18 residues. The V gene end was trimmed by 2 bases and the J gene end by 1 base; junction bases not matched to a gene: 7. In DNA form, the CDR3 reads TGTGCCAGCAGCTTCGGGACTAGCGGGATCAGGCGCACAGATACGCAGTATTTT. It is translated as CASSFGTSGIRRTDTQYF.

This clonotype has a handful of counts. The rearrangement uses TRBV2 and TRBJ1-5; TRBD1 agrees at 11 bases. The CDR3 totals 14 residues. From germline, CDR1 is SNHLY and CDR2 FYNNEI. V dropped 11 bases and J dropped 6; count of bases not matched to a gene: 9. CDR3: CACNRDRGGQPQHF. CDR3 coding DNA: TGTGCCTGCAACCGGGACAGGGGGGGTCAGCCCCAGCATTTT.

The rearrangement links TRBV7-9 to TRBJ2-1, with D perhaps matching TRBD1 (6 bases). This CDR3 has 16 residues. The V end lost 1 base, the J end lost 3 bases, and 13 bases lay between the germline ends. Germline CDR1 reads SEHNR; CDR2 reads FQNEAQ (reference sequence). The CDR3 coding sequence is TGTGCCAGCAGCTTAGGATTAGGGACAATCTACAATGAGCAGTTCTTC. It translates to CASSLGLGTIYNEQFF.

This clonotype was observed many times. The gene calls are TRBV7-8 and TRBJ2-3, with 7 positions matching TRBD1. CDR1 is SGHVS, CDR2 FQNEAQ, per germline. The CDR3 spans 14 residues. Germline trimming cut 4 bases from V and 5 bases from J; bases unmatched to any gene: 6. This CDR3 reads CASSYGQVRDTQYF. Here the CDR3 DNA reads TGTGCCAGCAGCTACGGACAGGTTAGAGATACGCAGTATTTT. Full variable domain (outside the CDR3, taken from reference TRBV7-8 and TRBJ2-3): GAGVSQSPRYKVAKRGQDVALRCDPISGHVSLFWYQQALGQGPEFLTYFQNEAQLDKSGLPSDRFFAERPEGSVSTLKIQRTQQEDSAVYLCASSYGQVRDTQYFGPGTRLTVL.

This clonotype has a handful of counts. The rearrangement joins TRBV7-2 to TRBJ2-3; TRBD2 agrees at 14 bases. Per the germline V gene, CDR1 is SGHTA and CDR2 is FQGNSA. Losses at the gene ends were 5 bases for V and 4 bases for J; bases not matched to a gene: 11. The CDR3 runs 18 residues. CDR3 residues: CASSRSVRLAGGPDTQYF. CDR3 coding DNA: TGTGCCAGCAGCCGATCCGTTCGACTAGCGGGAGGGCCAGATACGCAGTATTTT.

The chain is built from TRBV6-2 or TRBV6-3 and TRBJ1-5; tentatively, D is TRBD1 (5 bases). Germline-derived CDR1 and CDR2 are MNHEY and SVGEGT. V was trimmed by 5 bases and J by 9 bases, leaving 20 bases between them. This CDR3 has 15 amino acids. CDR3 sequence (DNA): TGTGCCAGCAGTACTGGCCGCGGGGCCAGTGGGCCCCAGCATTTT. Translating it yields CASSTGRGASGPQHF.

This clonotype was seen a handful of times. V usage is TRBV6-2 or TRBV6-3 and J usage is TRBJ2-5; D unclear. Per germline, CDR1 MNHEY and CDR2 SVGEGT. V was trimmed by 6 bases and J by 1 base, leaving 9 bases between them. This CDR3 is built from 13 residues. For the CDR3, the DNA is TGTGCCAGCAGACCCAGGCTCCAAGAGACCCAGTACTTC. Amino acids: CASRPRLQETQYF.